These 31 T cell receptor beta chains were sequenced from one sample in a study of T-cell memory formation after mild COVID-19. MiXCR was run by TCRdb on the 5' RACE reads, yielding one entry per CDR3 protein. The sample has about 560,000 distinct CDR3 sequences, 20% to 25% seen once. The sequenced sample consisted of PBMCs or a T cell subset sorted from them (not recorded which). The receptor set was obtained from an adult woman who had mild COVID-19 (a few samples of this study predate the infection). Cell type and time point are not known.

This clonotype was observed many times. This chain uses TRBV7-9 with TRBJ1-1; D remains unclear. The length of the CDR3 is 14 residues. Germline values: CDR1 SEHNR, CDR2 FQNEAQ (reference sequence). Trimming took off 3 bases at V and 0 bases at J, with 8 bases between the two ends. CDR3 in DNA: TGTGCCAGCAGCTTTGGCGGAATGAACACTGAAGCTTTCTTT. Its translation: CASSFGGMNTEAFF.

This chain uses TRBV7-2 with TRBJ2-3; D is uncertain. V lost 4 bases, J lost 1 base, and 15 bases lay in between. Germline CDR1 SGHTA, CDR2 FQGNSA. CDR3 length equals 16 residues. The CDR3 loop reads CASSSLGTPRTDTQYF. In DNA, the CDR3 is TGTGCCAGCAGCTCCCTAGGCACCCCCCGCACAGATACGCAGTATTTT.

V usage is TRBV6-5 and J usage is TRBJ2-7; TRBD2 matches at 10 bases. The CDR3 consists of 17 residues. Germline values: CDR1 MNHEY, CDR2 SVGAGI. J was trimmed by 7 bases and V by 6 bases; bases with no gene match: 18. The DNA for the CDR3 is TGTGCCAGCAGCCCCGGCGCTAGCGGGAGTCTTGCAAGGGAGCAGTACTTC. It codes for CASSPGASGSLAREQYF.

The gene calls are TRBV24-1 and TRBJ2-2, with D hard to call. The CDR3 sequence is 14 residues long. Trimming left V 9 bases short and J 6 bases short, with 16 bases between. Germline assignment: CDR1 KGHDR and CDR2 SFDVKD. CDR3 DNA sequence: TGTGCCACCGCTCCCCTACTTACCTCCGGGGAGCTGTTTTTT. Residues: CATAPLLTSGELFF.

The chain joins TRBV5-5 to TRBJ2-1; tentative D call: TRBD1 (5 bases). Deletions cut 4 bases from V and 5 bases from J, with 13 bases between. Germline values: CDR1 SGHKS, CDR2 YYEKEE (reference sequence). The CDR3 has 14 amino acids. Here the CDR3 reads CASSGDSFHNEQFF. The CDR3, as DNA: TGTGCCAGCAGCGGCGACAGTTTCCACAATGAGCAGTTCTTC.

V is TRBV18 and J is TRBJ2-6, with a tentative D call TRBD2 (5 bases). This CDR3 comprises 15 residues. V dropped 3 bases and J dropped 2 bases, with 8 bases sitting between them. Per the germline V gene, CDR1 is KGHSH and CDR2 is LQKENI. DNA of the CDR3: TGTGCCAGCTCACCCCAGAGGGCTGGGGCCAACGTCCTGACTTTC. Translated: CASSPQRAGANVLTF.

Only a few counts were recorded for this clonotype. V usage is TRBV6-2 or TRBV6-3 and J usage is TRBJ1-3, with D possibly matching TRBD1 (5 bases). There are 15 residues in the CDR3. Trimming cost V 8 bases and J 0 bases, with 14 bases left between them. Germline-derived CDR1 and CDR2 are MNHEY and SVGEGT. As DNA, the CDR3 is TGTGCCAGCGGGTGGAGGGGACTCTCTGGAAACACCATATATTTT. This translates into CASGWRGLSGNTIYF.

This clonotype was picked up a small number of times. This is likely a read error, given that the CDR3 carries no conserved phenylalanine or tryptophan at its end. The limits of the CDR3 on the DNA are not certain, so only TCRdb's listed CDR3 is given. The chain recombines TRBV20-1 with TRBJ2-1; the table's D call, TRBD2, has no DNA check behind it. The CDR3 length equals 13 residues, ends included. From germline, CDR1 is DFQATT and CDR2 SNEGSKA (reference sequence). The CDR3 loop is CSARDGLAGDLPL.

This clonotype was observed a handful of times. This chain connects TRBV5-1 to TRBJ1-2; D is unresolved. The V gene's germline CDR1 is SGHRS and CDR2 YFSETQ. V lost 0 bases to trimming and J lost 0 bases, with 9 bases between them. The CDR3 length is 15 residues. The CDR3 nucleotides are TGCGCCAGCAGCTTGGTTGGTAGATCTAACTATGGCTACACCTTC. This encodes CASSLVGRSNYGYTF.

V usage is TRBV30 and J usage is TRBJ1-1; unclear D gene. The CDR3 is made up of 12 amino acids. Trimming shortened V by 1 base and J by 11 bases, and 14 bases separated the two germline ends. Germline loops: CDR1 GTSNPN, CDR2 SVGIG (reference sequence). CDR3 amino acids: CAWSGNSRTAFF. The DNA of the CDR3 is TGTGCCTGGAGTGGAAACTCCCGGACGGCTTTCTTT.

The V gene is TRBV4-1, the J gene TRBJ2-1, with a possible D match to TRBD1 (6 bases). CDR3 size: 17 residues. CDR1 MGHRA and CDR2 YSYEKL come from the germline V gene. Trimming pared 2 bases from V and 5 bases from J, leaving 19 bases between. CDR3 coding DNA: TGCGCCAGCAGCCAACCCAGGGGATCCGGCCCCCACAATGAGCAGTTCTTC. Translated: CASSQPRGSGPHNEQFF.

This clonotype has a handful of counts. V is TRBV15 and J is TRBJ1-2; D is unresolved. Deletions cut 5 bases from V and 4 bases from J, with 11 bases between. This CDR3 contains 13 residues. The V gene's germline CDR1 is LNHNV and CDR2 YYDKDF (reference sequence). The CDR3 protein is CATSPEGSYGYTF. Written as DNA, the CDR3 is TGTGCCACCAGCCCCGAGGGCAGCTATGGCTACACCTTC.

CDR3 region: CASSLPGNNEQYF. As DNA, the CDR3 is TGTGCCAGCAGCTTGCCCGGGAATAACGAGCAGTACTTC. The chain has TRBV7-6 and TRBJ2-7, with D possibly TRBD2 on 5 matching bases. Looked up from germline, CDR1 is SGHVS and CDR2 is FNYEAQ. The CDR3 sequence is 13 residues long. V lost 3 bases to trimming and J lost 5 bases, with 11 bases between them.

V and J are TRBV12-3 or TRBV12-4 and TRBJ2-5; 9 bases align to TRBD2. Trimming took 1 base from V and 4 from J; bases not matched to a gene: 13. The CDR3 is 18 residues long. The chain's CDR3 is CASSLGKKVAGAGETQYF. CDR3 nucleotides: TGTGCCAGCAGTTTAGGGAAGAAGGTAGCGGGGGCGGGAGAGACCCAGTACTTC.

This clonotype has a handful of counts. This chain connects TRBV7-2 to TRBJ1-4, with 8 bases aligning to TRBD1. Germline trimming cut 5 bases from V and 7 bases from J; bases unmatched to any gene: 9. The CDR3 has 15 amino acids. Germline-derived CDR1 and CDR2 are SGHTA and FQGNSA. The CDR3 reads CASSPAGQGSEKLFF. CDR3 bases: TGTGCCAGCAGCCCCGCCGGACAGGGTAGTGAAAAACTGTTTTTT.

For the CDR3, the DNA is TGTGCCTGGGGATGGGTGGGCGACGAGCAGTACTTC. Protein sequence: CAWGWVGDEQYF. The chain couples TRBV30 to TRBJ2-7; the D is unclear. Germline CDR1 reads GTSNPN; CDR2 reads SVGIG (reference sequence). The V end lost 5 bases, the J end lost 5 bases, and 13 bases lay between the germline ends. The CDR3 totals 12 residues. The variable domain in full, completed from reference TRBV30 and TRBJ2-7, reads SQTIHQWPATLVQPVGSPLSLECTVEGTSNPNLYWYRQAAGRGLQLLFYSVGIGQISSEVPQNLSASRPQDRQFILSSKKLLLSDSGFYLCAWGWVGDEQYFGPGTRLTVT.

This sequence joins TRBV20-1 and TRBJ2-2; D may correspond to TRBD1 or TRBD2 (6 bases each). Trimming removed 2 bases at V and 8 bases at J, with 18 bases between. Germline assignment: CDR1 DFQATT and CDR2 SNEGSKA (reference sequence). This CDR3 is 15 amino acids long. In DNA form, the CDR3 reads TGCAGTGCTAGACTTCCCGGCAGGGGAGGTGGGGAGCTGTTTTTT. Its translation is CSARLPGRGGGELFF.

The rearrangement links TRBV7-6 to TRBJ2-3; D is perhaps TRBD1 or TRBD2 (5 bases each). The germline gives CDR1 SGHVS, CDR2 FNYEAQ. Deletions cut 5 bases from V and 2 bases from J, with 17 bases between. The CDR3 runs 16 residues. This CDR3 reads CASSPRDLRTTDTQYF. In nucleotides, the CDR3 is TGTGCCAGCAGCCCTAGGGACCTTCGCACCACAGATACGCAGTATTTT.

This clonotype was seen more than once but under ten times. The chain couples TRBV3-1 to TRBJ1-3; D is unresolved. This CDR3 spans 13 amino acids. Trimming removed 6 bases at V and 2 bases at J, with 8 bases between. Germline assignment: CDR1 LGHDT and CDR2 YNNKEL (reference sequence). In DNA, the CDR3 is TGTGCCAGCAGTGGGCCACCTGGAAACACCATATATTTT. Residues: CASSGPPGNTIYF.

The chain recombines TRBV27 with TRBJ2-2, with D possibly being TRBD2 (5 bases). This CDR3 comprises 15 residues. The V gene's germline CDR1 is MNHEY and CDR2 SMNVEV (reference sequence). Between the trimmed V and J ends, which lost 7 bases and 7 bases, there was a span of 19 bases. The CDR3 protein is CASTLLDPGVGELFF. CDR3 sequence (DNA): TGTGCCAGCACCCTTCTTGACCCCGGGGTCGGGGAGCTGTTTTTT.

The V and J genes are TRBV9 and TRBJ1-2, with D maybe TRBD1 (5 bases). V was trimmed by 1 base and J by 2 bases, leaving 24 bases between them. The CDR3 runs 19 residues. CDR1 SGDLS and CDR2 YYNGEE come from the germline V gene. The CDR3 DNA follows: TGTGCCAGCAGCGTAAGCTCCTTATCCCGGGACGTCCTGAACTATGGCTACACCTTC. Its protein product is CASSVSSLSRDVLNYGYTF.

This rearrangement joins TRBV7-6 to TRBJ2-7; D not certain. The germline V and J ends were trimmed by 1 base and 11 bases, with 18 bases remaining between them. The CDR3 has 14 amino acids. CDR1 is SGHVS, CDR2 FNYEAQ, per germline. CDR3: CASSLDGPAGEKYF. CDR3 coding DNA: TGTGCCAGCAGCTTAGATGGCCCGGCCGGAGAGAAGTACTTC.

The genes are TRBV7-9 and TRBJ1-1, with TRBD1 matching over 7 bases. The CDR3 spans 13 residues. Germline CDR1 and CDR2: SEHNR and FQNEAQ (reference sequence). J lost 5 bases, V lost 5 bases, and 5 bases had no gene match. CDR3 DNA: TGTGCCAGCAGCCTAGGACAGGTTACTGAAGCTTTCTTT. Translating gives CASSLGQVTEAFF.

The CDR3 protein is CASKLGKSYNEQFF. CDR3 bases: TGTGCCAGTAAACTCGGAAAGTCCTACAATGAGCAGTTCTTC. The chain links TRBV19 to TRBJ2-1; D is ambiguous. Germline V gene sequence: CDR1 LNHDA, CDR2 SQIVND (reference sequence). The V gene lost 7 bases and the J gene lost 1 base, with 11 bases spanning the gap. CDR3 size: 14 residues.

The chain recombines TRBV20-1 with TRBJ2-7; D remains unclear. The CDR3 has 19 amino acids. V shed 0 bases and J shed 0 bases, with 24 bases lying between them. Germline CDR1 DFQATT, CDR2 SNEGSKA (reference sequence). The CDR3 is CSARDRVAANFPSSYEQYF. The CDR3 DNA reads as TGCAGTGCTAGAGATCGAGTAGCAGCTAATTTTCCGTCCTCCTACGAGCAGTACTTC.

This clonotype was counted at least ten times. The chain couples TRBV7-6 to TRBJ2-1; D is perhaps TRBD1 (6 bases). The CDR3 sequence is 14 residues long. Trimming took 5 bases from V and 5 from J, leaving 13 bases between them. Germline values: CDR1 SGHVS, CDR2 FNYEAQ. The CDR3 spells CASSRLTGHNEQFF. CDR3 nucleotide sequence: TGTGCCAGCAGCCGCCTCACAGGGCACAATGAGCAGTTCTTC.

In this sample, this clonotype turned up a few times. The chain carries TRBV5-6 and TRBJ2-3; D perhaps matches TRBD1 (5 bases). The germline CDR1 and CDR2 sequences are SGHDT and YYEEEE. Trimming left V 0 bases short and J 4 bases short, with 12 bases between. This CDR3 contains 15 residues. The CDR3 loop reads CASSLGREWADTQYF. CDR3 coding DNA: TGTGCCAGCAGCTTGGGCAGGGAATGGGCAGATACGCAGTATTTT.

CDR3 protein: CATSRGGRPETQYF. In DNA form, the CDR3 reads TGTGCCACCAGCAGGGGAGGCAGGCCGGAGACCCAGTACTTC. The rearrangement links TRBV15 to TRBJ2-5; a possible D gene is TRBD2 (6 bases). The CDR3 covers 14 residues. Trimming removed 3 bases at V and 5 bases at J, with 13 bases between. From germline, CDR1 is LNHNV and CDR2 YYDKDF (reference sequence).

The V call is TRBV20-1, the J call TRBJ2-7; TRBD2 agrees at 10 bases. This CDR3 comprises 15 residues. The trim removed 6 bases at V and 0 bases at J, leaving 8 bases unmatched. Germline V gene sequence: CDR1 DFQATT, CDR2 SNEGSKA (reference sequence). CDR3 DNA sequence: TGCAGTGCAACGAGCCCTAGCGGGGGCTCCTACGAGCAGTACTTC. This codes for CSATSPSGGSYEQYF.

There are many counts of this clonotype. V usage is TRBV18 and J usage is TRBJ2-7; D is uncertain. Trimming left V 0 bases short and J 0 bases short, with 3 bases between. The CDR3 has 13 amino acids. Germline assignment: CDR1 KGHSH and CDR2 LQKENI. This chain's CDR3 is CASSPPSSYEQYF. Written as DNA, the CDR3 is TGTGCCAGCTCACCACCCAGCTCCTACGAGCAGTACTTC.

The chain has TRBV4-3 and TRBJ2-3; D unresolved. Germline V gene sequence: CDR1 LGHNA, CDR2 YSLEER. V lost 0 bases, J lost 6 bases, and 7 bases lay in between. The CDR3 has 13 amino acids. The CDR3 protein is CASSQEMLDTQYF. In DNA, the CDR3 is TGCGCCAGCAGCCAAGAGATGCTGGATACGCAGTATTTT.